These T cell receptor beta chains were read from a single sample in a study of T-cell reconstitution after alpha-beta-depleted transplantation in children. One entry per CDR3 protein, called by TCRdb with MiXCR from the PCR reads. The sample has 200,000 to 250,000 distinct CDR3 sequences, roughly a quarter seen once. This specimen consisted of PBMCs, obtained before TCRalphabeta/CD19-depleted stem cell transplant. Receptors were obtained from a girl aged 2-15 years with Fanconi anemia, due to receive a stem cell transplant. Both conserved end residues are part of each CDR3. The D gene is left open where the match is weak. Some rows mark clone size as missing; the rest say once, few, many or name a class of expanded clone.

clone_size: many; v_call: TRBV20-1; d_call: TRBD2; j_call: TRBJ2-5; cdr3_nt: TGCAGTGCCCCTCCGAATAGCGGGAGGTTTGGAGAGACCCAGTACTTC; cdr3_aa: CSAPPNSGRFGETQYF
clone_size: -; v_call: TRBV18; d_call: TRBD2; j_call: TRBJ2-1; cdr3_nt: TGTGCCAGCTCACAAGGAGGGACTACCAACAATGAGCAGTTCTTC; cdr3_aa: CASSQGGTTNNEQFF
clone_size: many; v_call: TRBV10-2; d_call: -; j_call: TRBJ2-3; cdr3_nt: TGCGCCAGCAGTGAGTTTGGATTCACAGATACGCAGTATTTT; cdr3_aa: CASSEFGFTDTQYF
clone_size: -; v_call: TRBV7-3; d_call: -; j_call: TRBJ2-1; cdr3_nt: TGTGCCAGCAGCTTATTGGGCGGGGAGACTAACAATGAGCAGTTCTTC; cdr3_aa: CASSLLGGETNNEQFF
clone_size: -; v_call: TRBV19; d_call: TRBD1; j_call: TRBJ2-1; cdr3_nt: TGTGCCAGTAGTATAGACTTGACAGGGGCCTACAATGAGCAGTTCTTC; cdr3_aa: CASSIDLTGAYNEQFF
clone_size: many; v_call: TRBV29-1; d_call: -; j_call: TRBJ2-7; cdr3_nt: TGCAGCGTTGGACTACACTACGAGCAGTACTTC; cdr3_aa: CSVGLHYEQYF
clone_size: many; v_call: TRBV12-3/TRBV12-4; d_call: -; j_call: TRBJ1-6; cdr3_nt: TGTGCCAGCAGTTTAAACGGAGGGTATAATTCACCCCTCCACTTT; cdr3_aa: CASSLNGGYNSPLHF
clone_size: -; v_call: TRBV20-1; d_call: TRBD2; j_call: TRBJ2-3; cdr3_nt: TGCAGTGCAGGGACTAGCGGGAGTTTCGGCACAGATACGCAGTATTTT; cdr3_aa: CSAGTSGSFGTDTQYF
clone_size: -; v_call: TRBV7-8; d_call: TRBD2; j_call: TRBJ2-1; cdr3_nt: TGTGCCAGCAGCTTAGAGGGAGCGGGACGAGGCAATGAGCAGTTCTTC; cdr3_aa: CASSLEGAGRGNEQFF
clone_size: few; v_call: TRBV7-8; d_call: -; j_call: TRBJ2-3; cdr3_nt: TGTGCCAGCAGCTTACTCTCGGGGCCTAGCACAGATACGCAGTATTTT; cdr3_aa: CASSLLSGPSTDTQYF
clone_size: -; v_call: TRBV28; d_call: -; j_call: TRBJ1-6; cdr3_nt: TGTGCCAGCAGTGAGGGGGGGATGCTAGAATCACCCCTCCACTTT; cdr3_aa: CASSEGGMLESPLHF
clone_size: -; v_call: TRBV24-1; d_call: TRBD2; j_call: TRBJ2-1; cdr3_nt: TGTGCCACCATGGCGGGAGGGCCGGATGAGCAGTTCTTC; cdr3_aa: CATMAGGPDEQFF
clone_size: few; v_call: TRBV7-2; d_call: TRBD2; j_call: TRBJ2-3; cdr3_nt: TGTGCCAGCAGCTTGGTAGCGGGGGGGCAGCCAGATACGCAGTATTTT; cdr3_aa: CASSLVAGGQPDTQYF
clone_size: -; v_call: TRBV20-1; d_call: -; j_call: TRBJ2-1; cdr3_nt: TGCAGTGCTAGTATTCCAGGACACAATGAGCAGTTCTTC; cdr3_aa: CSASIPGHNEQFF